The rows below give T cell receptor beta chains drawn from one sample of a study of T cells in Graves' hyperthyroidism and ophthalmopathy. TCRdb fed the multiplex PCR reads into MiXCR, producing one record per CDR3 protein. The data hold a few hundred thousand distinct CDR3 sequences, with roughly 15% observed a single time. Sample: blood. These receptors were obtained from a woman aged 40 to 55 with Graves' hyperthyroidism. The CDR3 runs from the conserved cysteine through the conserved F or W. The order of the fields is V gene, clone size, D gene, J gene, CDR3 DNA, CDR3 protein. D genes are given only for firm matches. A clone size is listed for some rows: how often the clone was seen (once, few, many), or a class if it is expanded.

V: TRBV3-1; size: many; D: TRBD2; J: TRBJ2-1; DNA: TGTGCCAGCAGCCATCTAGGCGCTAGCGGCCACAATGAGCAGTTCTTC; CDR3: CASSHLGASGHNEQFF
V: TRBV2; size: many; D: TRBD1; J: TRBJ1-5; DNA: TGTGCCAGCAGTGGGGGGCAGGGATGGACAGGGGGCTTGGGCAATCAGCCCCAGCATTTT; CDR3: CASSGGQGWTGGLGNQPQHF
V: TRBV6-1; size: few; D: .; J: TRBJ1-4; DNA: TGTGCCAGCAGTGACGGGGGGACTCCGACTAATGAAAAACTGTTTTTT; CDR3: CASSDGGTPTNEKLFF
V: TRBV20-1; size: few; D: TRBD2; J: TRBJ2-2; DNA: TGCAGTGCTAGTGAGACTAGCAATTCGGGGGAGCTGTTTTTT; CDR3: CSASETSNSGELFF
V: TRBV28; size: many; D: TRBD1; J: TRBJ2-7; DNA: TGTGCCAGCAGTTCCCCGACAGGGCCCTACGAGCAGTACTTC; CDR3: CASSSPTGPYEQYF
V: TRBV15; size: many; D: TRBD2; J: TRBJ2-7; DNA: TGTGCCACCAGCAAGCGGGAGGCCTACGAGCAGTACTTC; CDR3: CATSKREAYEQYF
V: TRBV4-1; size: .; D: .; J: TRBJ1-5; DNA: TGCGCCAGCAGCCAAGAAGAAAGTCAGCCCCAGCATTTT; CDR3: CASSQEESQPQHF
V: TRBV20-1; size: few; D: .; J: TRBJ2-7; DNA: TGCAGTGCTAGACCGGGGACCTACGAGCAGTACTTC; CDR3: CSARPGTYEQYF
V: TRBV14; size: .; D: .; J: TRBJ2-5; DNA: TGTGCCAGCAGCCAACAACGGCAAGAGACCCAGTACTTC; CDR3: CASSQQRQETQYF
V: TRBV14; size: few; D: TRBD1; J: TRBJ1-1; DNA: TGTGCCAGCAGCCGTTGGGCAGGGGGCTGGGACACTGAAGCTTTCTTT; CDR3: CASSRWAGGWDTEAFF
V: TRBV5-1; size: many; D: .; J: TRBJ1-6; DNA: TGCGCCAGCAGCTTATCAGGACGCCGGAGGAATTCACCCCTCCACTTT; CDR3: CASSLSGRRRNSPLHF
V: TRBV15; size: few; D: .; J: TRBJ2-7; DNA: TGTGCCACCAGCAATACCCTTAGCGGATACGAGCAGTACTTC; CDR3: CATSNTLSGYEQYF
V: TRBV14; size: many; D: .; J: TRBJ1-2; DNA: TGTGCCAGCAGCCAAGAACGTGGGAACTATGGCTACACCTTC; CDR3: CASSQERGNYGYTF
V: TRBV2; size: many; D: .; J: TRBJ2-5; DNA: TGTGCCAGCAGTGCTAGTGTAGAAGAGACCCAGTACTTC; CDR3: CASSASVEETQYF
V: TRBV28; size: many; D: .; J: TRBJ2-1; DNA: TGTGCCAGCAGTATCTACTCCGCCTACAATGAGCAGTTCTTC; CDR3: CASSIYSAYNEQFF
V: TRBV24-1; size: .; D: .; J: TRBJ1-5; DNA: TGTGCCACCAGTGATTTGGGCGATCAGCCCCAGCATTTT; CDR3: CATSDLGDQPQHF
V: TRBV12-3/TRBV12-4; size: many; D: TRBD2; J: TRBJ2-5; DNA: TGTGCCAGCAGTTTATGGGAGGGCCTAAAGACCCAGTACTTC; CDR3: CASSLWEGLKTQYF
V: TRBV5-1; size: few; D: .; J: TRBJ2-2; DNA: TGCGCCAGCAGCTTGGTCTTTAGCGGGAACACCGGGGAGCTGTTTTTT; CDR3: CASSLVFSGNTGELFF
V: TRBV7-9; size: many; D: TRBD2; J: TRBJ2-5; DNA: TGTGCCAGCAGCTTGACTAGCGGGACAAAGACCCAGTACTTC; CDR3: CASSLTSGTKTQYF
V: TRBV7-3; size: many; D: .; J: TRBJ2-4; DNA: TGTGCCAGCAGCTTAGGACACGGATCGGGCATTCAGTACTTC; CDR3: CASSLGHGSGIQYF
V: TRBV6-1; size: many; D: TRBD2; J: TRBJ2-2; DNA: TGTGCCAGCAAGTTCCGAAGGCTAGCGGGAGAGGACACCGGGGAGCTGTTTTTT; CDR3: CASKFRRLAGEDTGELFF
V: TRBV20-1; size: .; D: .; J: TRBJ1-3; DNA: TGCAGTGCTAGAGATGGGGGGGGAGTGAACACCATATATTTT; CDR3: CSARDGGGVNTIYF
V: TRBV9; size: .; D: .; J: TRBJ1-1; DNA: TGTGCCAGCAGCGCGGCCGGACACCTGAACACTGAAGCTTTCTTT; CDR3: CASSAAGHLNTEAFF
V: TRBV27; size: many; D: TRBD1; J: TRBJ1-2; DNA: TGTGCCAGCAGTCCTCGCCAGGGGGACTATGGCTACACCTTC; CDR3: CASSPRQGDYGYTF
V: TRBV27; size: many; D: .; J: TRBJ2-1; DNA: TGTGCCAGCCGGGACTCGCTACGTGAGCAGTTCTTC; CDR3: CASRDSLREQFF
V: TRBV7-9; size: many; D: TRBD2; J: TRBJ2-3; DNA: TGTGCCAGCAGCCGGGGGACTAGCGAAAGCACAGATACGCAGTATTTT; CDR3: CASSRGTSESTDTQYF
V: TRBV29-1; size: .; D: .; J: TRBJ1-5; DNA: TGCAGCGTGGAGGCGGATTTCAATCAGCCCCAGCATTTT; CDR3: CSVEADFNQPQHF
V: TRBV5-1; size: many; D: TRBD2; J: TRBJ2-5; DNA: TGTGCCAGCAGTTTAGGCACTAGCGGACAAGAGACCCAGTACTTC; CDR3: CASSLGTSGQETQYF
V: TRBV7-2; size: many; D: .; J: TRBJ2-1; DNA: TGTGCCAGCAGCTTAGCCAGGGACTTTAATGAGCAGTTCTTC; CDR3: CASSLARDFNEQFF
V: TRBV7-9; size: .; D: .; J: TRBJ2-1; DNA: TGTGCCAGCAGCGCTGCGCCCCGTCTCTACAATGAGCAGTTCTTC; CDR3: CASSAAPRLYNEQFF
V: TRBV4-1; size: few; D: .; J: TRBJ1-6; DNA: TGCGCCAGCCAAGCAGGGTTGAGCTCCTATAATTCACCCCTCCACTTT; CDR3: CASQAGLSSYNSPLHF